These 5 T cell receptor beta chains share one sample of origin, sequenced in a study of siplizumab effects on memory and regulatory T cells. Data came from immunoSEQ multiplex PCR; TCRdb stores just in-frame clones and leaves some out. Of about 100,000 clones listed, around 93% are singletons. The sequenced material came from non-Treg CD4+ T cells sorted from blood. Receptors were obtained from a human donor in good health.

This chain connects TRBV7-6 to TRBJ2-5; D remains ambiguous. Deletions cut 5 bases from V and 1 base from J, with 14 bases between. Per germline, CDR1 SGHVS and CDR2 FNYEAQ. CDR3 length equals 15 residues. The CDR3: CASSPGSQPQETQYF. The CDR3 nucleotides read TGTGCCAGCAGCCCCGGGTCGCAGCCCCAAGAGACCCAGTACTTC.

The chain couples TRBV11-3 to TRBJ2-7, with D possibly being TRBD2 (5 bases). This CDR3 has 13 residues. Germline assignment: CDR1 SGHNT and CDR2 YENEEA. The germline V and J ends were trimmed by 6 bases and 2 bases, with 11 bases remaining between them. The chain's CDR3 is CASSLRGTYEQYF. Written as DNA, the CDR3 is TGTGCCAGCAGTTTACGGGGAACCTACGAGCAGTACTTC. Based on the CDR3 plus reference TRBV11-3 and TRBJ2-7, the full variable domain is EAGVVQSPRYKIIEKKQPVAFWCNPISGHNTLYWYLQNLGQGPELLIRYENEEAVDDSQLPKDRFSAERLKGVDSTLKIQPAELGDSAVYLCASSLRGTYEQYFGPGTRLTVT.

V gene TRBV7-8 combines with J gene TRBJ2-7, with D hard to call. The CDR3 runs to 11 residues. Trimming shortened V by 1 base and J by 6 bases, and 4 bases separated the two germline ends. CDR1 and CDR2 (germline): SGHVS, FQNEAQ. Written as DNA, the CDR3 is TGTGCCAGCAGCTTAGAGGTCGAGCAGTACTTC. Translation gives CASSLEVEQYF.

The chain uses TRBV6-5 and TRBJ1-5, with TRBD1 matching 7 bases. V trimming: 9 bases; J trimming: 4 bases; junction bases outside the gene matches: 3. CDR1 is MNHEY, CDR2 SVGAGI, per germline. CDR3 length: 12 amino acids. CDR3 DNA sequence: TGTGCCAGTCGGACAGGAAATCAGCCCCAGCATTTT. It codes for CASRTGNQPQHF.

This clone appeared a single time. The V and J genes are TRBV7-9 and TRBJ2-5, with D perhaps matching TRBD2 (6 bases). From germline, CDR1 is SEHNR and CDR2 FQNEAQ (reference sequence). CDR3 size: 15 residues. Between the trimmed V and J ends, which lost 5 bases and 5 bases, there was a span of 18 bases. CDR3 nucleotide sequence: TGTGCCAGCAGCCTTAGTTTACGGAGGGTGGAGACCCAGTACTTC. Its protein product is CASSLSLRRVETQYF.